One T cell receptor beta chain is described in this entry. The antigen is unknown. This sample was taken from a study of T cell responses to AZD1222 COVID-19 vaccine. Study conclusions and caveats: Increases in Spike-specific TCR breadth and depth were seen after two AZD1222 doses.

Profiling relied on immunoSEQ multiplex PCR, and the TCRdb table lists in-frame clones only, not all of them. Of about 150,000 clones detected, 87% appear once; the ten largest clones hold about 9%. Germline assignment: CDR1 MNHEY and CDR2 SVGAGI. The length of the CDR3 is 14 residues. Deletions cut 2 bases from V and 2 bases from J, with 10 bases between. The sequence was obtained from an adult who received the AZD1222 COVID-19 vaccine. V is TRBV6-5 and J is TRBJ2-7, with a possible D match to TRBD2 (6 bases). The material sequenced was peripheral blood, taken 28 days after the second AZD1222 dose. CDR3 sequence: CASSYVGGAYEQYF. In nucleotides, the CDR3 is TGTGCCAGCAGTTACGTCGGGGGAGCCTACGAGCAGTACTTC.